The 21 T cell receptor beta chains in this list originate from one sample, sequenced in a study of T-cell memory formation after mild COVID-19. Using its own MiXCR run on the 5' RACE reads, TCRdb lists one record per CDR3 protein. The sample comprises roughly 240,000 distinct CDR3 sequences, about 16% of which are singletons, and approximately 2.1% rests with the top ten. Specimen: PBMCs or a T cell subset sorted from them (not recorded which). The origin of the receptors is an adult woman who had mild COVID-19 (a few samples of this study predate the infection). Cell type and time point are not known.

CDR3 in DNA: TGTGCCAGCTGGCAGGGTAGCACAGATACGCAGTATTTT. It encodes CASWQGSTDTQYF. The chain has TRBV6-5 and TRBJ2-3, with D maybe TRBD1 (5 bases). The CDR3 sequence is 13 residues long. V was pared by 8 bases and J by 0 bases, with 9 bases between. Per the germline V gene, CDR1 is MNHEY and CDR2 is SVGAGI.

The rearrangement uses TRBV20-1 and TRBJ2-3, with 8 bases aligning to TRBD2. V lost 5 bases, J lost 5 bases, and 9 bases stayed unmatched. The CDR3 runs to 14 residues. Germline V gene sequence: CDR1 DFQATT, CDR2 SNEGSKA (reference sequence). The CDR3 region has the DNA TGCAGTGCTCCACAGAGCGGGAGTAAAGATACGCAGTATTTT. It encodes CSAPQSGSKDTQYF.

V gene TRBV12-3 or TRBV12-4 combines with J gene TRBJ1-2; TRBD1 might be the D (6 bases). The CDR3 is 13 amino acids. V lost 3 bases and J 4 bases, leaving 9 bases between the germline ends. CDR3 nucleotide sequence: TGTGCCAGCAGTTTGGGGGCTCTCTATGGCTACACCTTC. It yields the protein CASSLGALYGYTF.

Note on this clonotype: The junction and the germline gene differ at one end; a read error may be behind it. The chain recombines TRBV6-6 with TRBJ2-5; possibly TRBD1 for D (5 bases). The CDR3 totals 12 residues. The germline CDR1 and CDR2 sequences are MNHNY and SVGAGI (reference sequence). For the CDR3, the DNA is TGTGCCAGCAGTTACGCACAGGCCATTCTTTTTTTC. It specifies CASSYAQAILFF.

This chain joins TRBV18 and TRBJ2-7; D possibly corresponds to TRBD2 (6 bases). V was clipped by 2 bases and J by 1 base, with 12 bases between them. In germline, CDR1 is KGHSH, CDR2 LQKENI. The CDR3 contains 15 residues. CDR3 sequence reads: CASSPEEGVSYEQYF. The CDR3 DNA reads as TGTGCCAGCTCACCAGAGGAGGGTGTGTCCTACGAGCAGTACTTC. Full variable domain (outside the CDR3, taken from reference TRBV18 and TRBJ2-7): NAGVMQNPRHLVRRRGQEARLRCSPMKGHSHVYWYRQLPEEGLKFMVYLQKENIIDESGMPKERFSAEFPKEGPSILRIQQVVRGDSAAYFCASSPEEGVSYEQYFGPGTRLTVT.

This clonotype has only one observation. The chain couples TRBV11-3 to TRBJ1-1; D unclear. The CDR3 sequence is 14 residues long. V was cut by 5 bases and J by 1 base, with 11 bases left in between. Germline V gene lookup returns CDR1 SGHNT and CDR2 YENEEA. The CDR3 reads CASSPGVWNTEAFF. CDR3 nucleotides: TGTGCCAGCAGCCCGGGTGTTTGGAACACTGAAGCTTTCTTT.

This chain's CDR3 is CASQRTGGVDEQYF. In DNA, the CDR3 is TGTGCCAGCCAACGGACAGGTGGGGTGGACGAGCAGTACTTC. The rearrangement links TRBV18 to TRBJ2-7; 7 bases are shared with TRBD1. The CDR3 totals 14 residues. Per the germline V gene, CDR1 is KGHSH and CDR2 is LQKENI. Trimming removed 8 bases from V and 5 bases from J; junction bases left unmatched: 12.

There are a few counts of this clonotype. The rearrangement joins TRBV18 to TRBJ1-1; no firm D call. The CDR3 length is 13 residues. Deletions cut 6 bases from V and 3 bases from J, with 11 bases between. Germline-derived CDR1 and CDR2 are KGHSH and LQKENI. CDR3 nucleotides: TGTGCCAGCTCCCACGGCCCGGACACTGAAGCTTTCTTT. Its protein is CASSHGPDTEAFF.

This chain uses TRBV29-1 with TRBJ2-5, with TRBD2 identical over 9 bases. CDR1 SQVTM and CDR2 ANQGSEA come from the germline V gene. This CDR3 is built from 15 residues. With V trimmed by 0 bases and J by 7 bases, 9 bases remained unmatched. As DNA, the CDR3 is TGCAGCGTTGAAGAGCAGCGGGGGGTACTTGGGACCCAGTACTTC. Translation gives CSVEEQRGVLGTQYF.

This clonotype was detected only a few times. This rearrangement joins TRBV7-2 to TRBJ2-7, with 11 bases fitting TRBD1. V was pared by 6 bases and J by 3 bases, with 7 bases of the junction left unmatched. Looked up from germline, CDR1 is SGHTA and CDR2 is FQGNSA. The CDR3 contains 15 residues. CDR3 nucleotides: TGTGCCAGCAGAGGACAGGGGGCGGGGTACTACGAGCAGTACTTC. It codes for CASRGQGAGYYEQYF. The variable domain in full, with the rest retrieved from reference TRBV7-2 and TRBJ2-7, is GAGVSQSPSNKVTEKGKDVELRCDPISGHTALYWYRQSLGQGLEFLIYFQGNSAPDKSGLPSDRFSAERTGGSVSTLTIQRTQQEDSAVYLCASRGQGAGYYEQYFGPGTRLTVT.

This clonotype was picked up a small number of times. The CDR3 DNA follows: TGTGCCAGCAGCACTTACCGGGACAGGGCGGACACTGAAGCTTTCTTT. Translated: CASSTYRDRADTEAFF. This chain connects TRBV7-2 to TRBJ1-1; 9 bases map to TRBD1. With 5 bases clipped from V and 3 bases from J, the junction kept 10 bases outside the gene matches. This CDR3 contains 16 residues. The V gene's germline CDR1 is SGHTA and CDR2 FQGNSA.

This chain connects TRBV12-3 or TRBV12-4 to TRBJ2-3; D gene unclear. The CDR3 totals 14 residues. Trimming left V 3 bases short and J 5 bases short, with 12 bases between. This chain's CDR3 is CASSLGGAKDTQYF. CDR3 nucleotides: TGTGCCAGCAGTTTGGGCGGTGCGAAAGATACGCAGTATTTT.

This clonotype came up a few times. At one boundary the junction diverges from the germline segment, which might be a read error. Here the CDR3 reads CATSDLPGPLSATGGF. CDR3 sequence (DNA): TGTGCCACCAGTGATTTGCCCGGACCCCTGAGCGCGACGGGTGGCTTC. V and J are TRBV24-1 and TRBJ2-7; D is unresolved. The CDR3 has 16 residues. Germline V CDR1 and CDR2: KGHDR, SFDVKD.

The table lists this clonotype with many counts. The V gene is TRBV12-3 or TRBV12-4, the J gene TRBJ2-5; D is unclear. The V gene lost 3 bases and the J gene lost 5 bases, with 7 bases spanning the gap. The CDR3 length is 12 residues. This CDR3 reads CASSLLRETQYF. The CDR3 DNA sequence: TGTGCCAGCAGTTTGCTGCGGGAGACCCAGTACTTC.

This clonotype has a handful of counts. The chain uses TRBV12-3 or TRBV12-4 and TRBJ2-7; either TRBD1 or TRBD2 may supply D (7 bases each). This CDR3 has 16 amino acids. Deletions cut 6 bases from V and 3 bases from J, with 21 bases between. The CDR3 spells CASSQGQGGGRYEQYF. CDR3 in DNA: TGTGCCAGCAGCCAAGGGCAGGGGGGGGGTCGCTACGAGCAGTACTTC.

CDR3 DNA sequence: TGTGCCAGCAGCTTAATGGGACTAGCGGGAGAAGATGAGCAGTTCTTC. Protein: CASSLMGLAGEDEQFF. The gene calls are TRBV7-3 and TRBJ2-1; TRBD2 agrees at 14 bases. The germline V gene encodes CDR1 SGHTA and CDR2 FQGTGA. The ends lost 1 base at V and 8 bases at J; junction bases unmatched: 4. The CDR3 contains 16 residues.

The genes are TRBV6-6 and TRBJ2-1, with 9 bases identical to TRBD2. With V trimmed by 0 bases and J by 6 bases, 3 bases remained unmatched. Per the germline V gene, CDR1 is MNHNY and CDR2 is SVGAGI (reference sequence). The CDR3 sequence is 15 residues long. CDR3 sequence reads: CASSYSLAGRNEQFF. In DNA, the CDR3 is TGTGCCAGCAGTTACTCGCTAGCGGGGCGCAATGAGCAGTTCTTC.

This clonotype was seen repeatedly, ten times or more. The chain is built from TRBV4-1 and TRBJ2-7; 7 bases map to TRBD2. V trimming: 0 bases; J trimming: 4 bases; junction bases outside the gene matches: 6. CDR1 is MGHRA, CDR2 YSYEKL, per germline. This CDR3 has 15 residues. CDR3 in DNA: TGCGCCAGCAGCCAAGAATGGGGGGGAGGGTACGAGCAGTACTTC. It is translated as CASSQEWGGGYEQYF.

This clonotype showed up many times. The genes are TRBV6-2 or TRBV6-3 and TRBJ2-7, with 9 bases aligning to TRBD1. J was trimmed by 2 bases and V by 6 bases; bases with no gene match: 5. Germline V gene lookup returns CDR1 MNHEY and CDR2 SVGEGT. The CDR3 covers 14 residues. CDR3 bases: TGTGCCAGCAGCATCACAGGGGGCCCCTACGAGCAGTACTTC. Protein sequence: CASSITGGPYEQYF.

This clonotype showed up just a few times. The genes are TRBV5-1 and TRBJ2-7; 7 bases match TRBD1. This CDR3 has 15 residues. Trimming cost V 5 bases and J 1 base; bases outside gene matches: 9. Germline V lookup: CDR1 SGHRS, CDR2 YFSETQ. CDR3 protein: CASRERGQSSYEQYF. CDR3 coding DNA: TGCGCCAGCAGAGAACGGGGACAGTCTTCCTACGAGCAGTACTTC. Supplemented by reference TRBV5-1 and TRBJ2-7, the full variable domain reads KAGVTQTPRYLIKTRGQQVTLSCSPISGHRSVSWYQQTPGQGLQFLFEYFSETQRNKGNFPGRFSGRQFSNSRSEMNVSTLELGDSALYLCASRERGQSSYEQYFGPGTRLTVT.

This clonotype was seen more than once but under ten times. The chain links TRBV5-1 to TRBJ2-3; D not certain. Germline-derived CDR1 and CDR2 are SGHRS and YFSETQ. Trimming removed 7 bases from V and 0 bases from J, with 15 bases in between. The CDR3 loop spans 15 amino acids. The CDR3 spells CASVLGTSSTDTQYF. The CDR3 nucleotides are TGCGCCAGCGTCCTGGGAACAAGTAGCACAGATACGCAGTATTTT.